One and the same sample provided the 5 T cell receptor beta chains below, sequenced in a study of cytotoxic CD8 clonotypes in ibrutinib-treated CLL. Using immunoSEQ multiplex PCR, the repertoire was profiled, and TCRdb retains in-frame clones only, with some absent. The table has 150,000 to 200,000 clones, roughly 77% seen once; the top ten hold around 2%. The sequencing used PBMCs, collected after 12 months of ibrutinib treatment. These receptors were collected from a human donor with chronic lymphocytic leukemia.

This clone was observed a single time. V and J are TRBV28 and TRBJ2-1; 7 bases are a match to TRBD2. V dropped 6 bases and J dropped 2; count of bases not matched to a gene: 4. Germline V gene sequence: CDR1 MDHEN, CDR2 SYDVKM. The CDR3 totals 14 residues. The CDR3 DNA reads as TGTGCCAGCAGGACGGGGGGACCCTACAATGAGCAGTTCTTC. Amino acids: CASRTGGPYNEQFF.

V gene TRBV4-1 combines with J gene TRBJ2-7; a weak D match, TRBD1 (6 bases). This CDR3 has 15 residues. V was clipped by 3 bases and J by 2 bases, with 14 bases between them. Germline loops: CDR1 MGHRA, CDR2 YSYEKL. CDR3 protein: CASSQLGDRTYEQYF. CDR3 nucleotides: TGCGCCAGCAGCCAGTTGGGTGACAGGACCTACGAGCAGTACTTC.

This clone was detected only a few times. The chain combines TRBV5-1 with TRBJ1-2, with unresolved D. V was trimmed by 0 bases and J by 5 bases, leaving 8 bases between them. This CDR3 comprises 13 residues. Per germline, CDR1 SGHRS and CDR2 YFSETQ. The CDR3 DNA is TGCGCCAGCAGCTTGGGACTAAAATATGGCTACACCTTC. This gives the protein CASSLGLKYGYTF.

The chain is built from TRBV28 and TRBJ2-5; 8 bases line up with TRBD1. Germline-derived CDR1 and CDR2 are MDHEN and SYDVKM. J was trimmed by 5 bases and V by 9 bases; bases with no gene match: 8. This CDR3 has 13 amino acids. CDR3 in amino acids: CASTDRDRETQYF. In nucleotides, the CDR3 is TGTGCCAGTACGGACAGGGACAGGGAGACCCAGTACTTC.

This clone came up once. J is TRBJ1-3 and V is TRBV7-8, with TRBD1 matching 11 bases. Germline V gene lookup returns CDR1 SGHVS and CDR2 FQNEAQ. The junction had 3 bases not matched to a gene; V was cut back by 1 base and J by 1 base. The CDR3 sequence is 17 residues long. CDR3 loop: CASSLGTGGRSGNTIYF. In nucleotides, the CDR3 is TGTGCCAGCAGCTTAGGGACAGGGGGCCGATCTGGAAACACCATATATTTT.